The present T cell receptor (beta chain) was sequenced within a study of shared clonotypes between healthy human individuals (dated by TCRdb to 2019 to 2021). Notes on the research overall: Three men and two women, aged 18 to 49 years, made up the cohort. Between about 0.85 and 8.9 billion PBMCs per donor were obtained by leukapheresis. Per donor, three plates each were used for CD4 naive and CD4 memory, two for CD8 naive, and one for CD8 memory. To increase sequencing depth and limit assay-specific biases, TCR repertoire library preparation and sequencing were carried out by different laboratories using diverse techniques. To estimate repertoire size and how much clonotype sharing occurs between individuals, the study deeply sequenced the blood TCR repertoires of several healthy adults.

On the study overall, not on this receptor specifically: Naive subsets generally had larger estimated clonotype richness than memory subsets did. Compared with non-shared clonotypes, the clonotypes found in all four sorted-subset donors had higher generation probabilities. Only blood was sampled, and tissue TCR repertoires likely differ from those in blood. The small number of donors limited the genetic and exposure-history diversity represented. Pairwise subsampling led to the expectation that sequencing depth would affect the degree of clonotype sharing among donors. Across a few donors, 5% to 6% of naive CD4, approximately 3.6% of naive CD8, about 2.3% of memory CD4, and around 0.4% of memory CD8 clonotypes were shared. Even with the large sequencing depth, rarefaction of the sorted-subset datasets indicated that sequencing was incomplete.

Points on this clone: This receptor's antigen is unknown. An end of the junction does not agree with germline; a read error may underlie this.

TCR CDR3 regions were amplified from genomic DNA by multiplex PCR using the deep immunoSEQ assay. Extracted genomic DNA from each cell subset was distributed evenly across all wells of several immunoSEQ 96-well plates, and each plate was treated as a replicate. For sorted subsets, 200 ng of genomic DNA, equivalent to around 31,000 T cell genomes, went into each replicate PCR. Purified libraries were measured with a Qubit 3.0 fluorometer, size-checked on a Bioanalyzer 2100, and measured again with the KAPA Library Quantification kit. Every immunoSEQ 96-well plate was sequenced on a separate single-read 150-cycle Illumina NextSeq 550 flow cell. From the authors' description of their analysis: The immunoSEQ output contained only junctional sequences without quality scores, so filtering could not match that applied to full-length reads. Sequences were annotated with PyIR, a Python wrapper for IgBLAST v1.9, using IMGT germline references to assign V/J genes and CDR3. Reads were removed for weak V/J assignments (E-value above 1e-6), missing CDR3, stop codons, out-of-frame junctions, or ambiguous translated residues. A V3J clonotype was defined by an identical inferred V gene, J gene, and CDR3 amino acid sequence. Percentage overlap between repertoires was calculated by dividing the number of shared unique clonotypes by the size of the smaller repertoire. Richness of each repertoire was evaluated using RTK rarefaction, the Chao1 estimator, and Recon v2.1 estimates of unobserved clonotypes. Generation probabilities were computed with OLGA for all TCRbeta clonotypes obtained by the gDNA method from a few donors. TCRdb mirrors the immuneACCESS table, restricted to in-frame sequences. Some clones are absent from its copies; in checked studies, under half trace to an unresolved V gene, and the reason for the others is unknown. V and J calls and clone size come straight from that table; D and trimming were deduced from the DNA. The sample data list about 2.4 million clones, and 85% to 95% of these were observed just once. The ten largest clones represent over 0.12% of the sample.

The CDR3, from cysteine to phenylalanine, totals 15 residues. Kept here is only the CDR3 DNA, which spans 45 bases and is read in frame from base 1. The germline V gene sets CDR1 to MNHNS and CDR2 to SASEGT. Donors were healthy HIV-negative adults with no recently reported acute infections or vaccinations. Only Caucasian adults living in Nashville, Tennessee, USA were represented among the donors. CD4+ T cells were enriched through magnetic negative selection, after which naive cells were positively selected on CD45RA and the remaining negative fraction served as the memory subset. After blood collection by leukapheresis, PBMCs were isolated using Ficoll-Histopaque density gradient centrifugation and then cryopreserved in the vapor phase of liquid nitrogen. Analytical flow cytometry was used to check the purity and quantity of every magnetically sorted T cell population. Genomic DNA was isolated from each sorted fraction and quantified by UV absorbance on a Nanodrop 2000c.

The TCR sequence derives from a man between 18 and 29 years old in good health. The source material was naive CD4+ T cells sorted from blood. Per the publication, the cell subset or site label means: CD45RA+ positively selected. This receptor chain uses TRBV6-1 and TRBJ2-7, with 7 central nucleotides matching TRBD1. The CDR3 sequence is CASTSLGQLIYGQYF. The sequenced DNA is TGTGCCAGCACCTCCCTGGGACAGTTAATTTACGGGCAGTACTTC.